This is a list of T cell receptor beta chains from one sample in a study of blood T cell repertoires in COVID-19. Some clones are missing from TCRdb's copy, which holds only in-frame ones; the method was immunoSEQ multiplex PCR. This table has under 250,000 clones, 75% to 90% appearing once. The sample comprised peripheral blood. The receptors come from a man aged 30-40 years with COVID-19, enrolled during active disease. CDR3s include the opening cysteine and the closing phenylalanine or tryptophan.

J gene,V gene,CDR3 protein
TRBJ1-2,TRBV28,CASSFRGGGYTF
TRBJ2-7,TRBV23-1,CASSQTPDEAGYEQYF
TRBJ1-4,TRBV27,CASSPGTGWKLFF
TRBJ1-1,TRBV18,CASSPYQWGTALNTEAFF
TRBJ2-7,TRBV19,CASRDQGSYSYEQYF
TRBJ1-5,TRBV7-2,CASSQPQGYQPQHF
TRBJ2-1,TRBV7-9,CASSPTGAGSYNEQFF
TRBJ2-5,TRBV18,CASSPTSGGETQYF
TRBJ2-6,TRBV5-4,CASSLKDRLSGANVLTF
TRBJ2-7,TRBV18,CASSLSGTGGGEQYF
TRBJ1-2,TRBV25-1,CASADSVYGYTF
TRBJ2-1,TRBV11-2,CASSPHGLTNEQFF
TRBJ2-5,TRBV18,CASSPTLAEETQYF
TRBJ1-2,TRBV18,CASSPDRGTNYGYTF
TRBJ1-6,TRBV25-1,CASSDRRPGTGTDSPLHF
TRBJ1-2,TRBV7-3,CASSRGQGYGYTF
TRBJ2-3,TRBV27,CASRMTVFPDTQYF
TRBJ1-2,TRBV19,CASSVDRNYGYTF
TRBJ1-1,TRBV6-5,CASRTGQMNTEAFF
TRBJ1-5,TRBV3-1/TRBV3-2,CASSQDRLGRGPSNQPQHF
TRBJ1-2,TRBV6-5,CASSYGDRLRGGYTF